This TCR beta chain is from a study of T-cell reconstitution after alpha-beta-depleted transplantation in children. CDR3 length: 18 residues. Germline CDR1 and CDR2: LNHNV and YYDKDF (reference sequence). The V segment lost 0 bases and the J segment 8 bases; nucleotides outside the gene matches: 13. Unique molecular identifiers were incorporated during preparation of the TCRbeta library. One entry per CDR3 protein results from TCRdb running MiXCR on the PCR reads. Found here are around 240,000 distinct CDR3 sequences, about 8.8% of them singletons; the top ten hold 5% to 6%. This clonotype appeared many times.

The receptor was isolated from a human donor who donated a stem cell graft to a child with SCID. Material: PBMCs from the stem cell graft donor, obtained from the stem cell graft. This chain links TRBV15 with TRBJ2-1, with 10 bases fitting TRBD2. CDR3: CATSRDFMLAGGEDEQFF. CDR3 DNA: TGTGCCACCAGCAGAGATTTTATGTTAGCGGGGGGTGAGGATGAGCAGTTCTTC.